Sequencing of this T cell receptor beta chain was carried out in a study of T cell repertoires in ileal Crohn's disease. Overall study context: Surgery for a complication: stricturing in around 60%, penetrating in 39%. The M0 sample came from the inflamed ileal portion of the resected specimen.

Sequencing was performed with immunoSEQ multiplex PCR; in TCRdb, only in-frame clones are kept and a portion is missing. The sample has under 4,000 clones; approximately 95% are singletons. Documented time point: inflamed ileum from the surgical specimen. Eligibility required adulthood, ileal or ileocolonic Crohn's disease and indicated ileocolonic resection. The germline CDR1 and CDR2 sequences are MDHEN and SYDVKM. The CDR3 extends over 16 amino acids. The V end lost 6 bases, the J end lost 0 bases, and 15 bases lay between the germline ends. The TCR was taken from an adult with Crohn's disease. Sequenced input: ileal tissue. The chain is built from TRBV28 and TRBJ1-5, with TRBD1 as a possible D gene (5 bases). CDR3 amino acids: CASRGQGDYSNQPQHF. CDR3 DNA: TGTGCCAGCAGGGGGCAGGGCGACTATAGCAATCAGCCCCAGCATTTT. Full variable domain (missing parts from reference TRBV28 and TRBJ1-5): DVKVTQSSRYLVKRTGEKVFLECVQDMDHENMFWYRQDPGLGLRLIYFSYDVKMKEKGDIPEGYSVSREKKERFSLILESASTNQTSMYLCASRGQGDYSNQPQHFGDGTRLSIL.